This entry concerns a single T cell receptor (beta chain). This sample is part of a study of blood T cell repertoires in COVID-19. Some clones are missing from TCRdb's copy, which holds only in-frame ones; the method was immunoSEQ multiplex PCR. The sample gives some 120,000 clones, 70% to 90% of which show up once; 3.5% to 4% is in the top ten. This TCR came from a woman aged 50 to 65 with acute or convalescent COVID-19. Sequencing input: peripheral blood.

The CDR3 bases are TGTGCCAGCTCACCAGGTAGCCCCTACGAGCAGTACTTC. Residues: CASSPGSPYEQYF. The rearrangement links TRBV18 to TRBJ2-7; D gene uncertain. The germline V gene has CDR1 KGHSH and CDR2 LQKENI. CDR3 length: 13 amino acids. Trimming removed 2 bases at V and 2 bases at J, with 7 bases between. The complete variable domain, with remaining parts taken from reference TRBV18 and TRBJ2-7, reads NAGVMQNPRHLVRRRGQEARLRCSPMKGHSHVYWYRQLPEEGLKFMVYLQKENIIDESGMPKERFSAEFPKEGPSILRIQQVVRGDSAAYFCASSPGSPYEQYFGPGTRLTVT.